The next 8 T cell receptor beta chains were all read from a single sample in a study of T cells in women clearing cervical HPV infection (dated by TCRdb to 2016 to 2019). Libraries were made using the immunoSEQ multiplex PCR assay. TCRdb obtained this table from immuneACCESS and retained in-frame rearrangements with V and J assigned. These tables miss some clones; where compared with another copy, unresolved V genes account for less than half of the shortfall, and the remainder is unexplained. The table held for this sample gives some 21,000 clones. The ten biggest clones cover about 2.5% of the sample. The sequencing input was blood buffy coat. These receptor sequences come from a woman between 18 and 70 years old with a cervical HPV16 infection that either progressed to CIN3+ or cleared (not recorded which).

Notes on this clone: The DNA ends 3 residues before the CDR3 does, and the rest of the CDR3 is filled in from the germline J gene. The V call is TRBV19, the J call TRBJ1-2; D perhaps matches TRBD1 (5 bases). Germline V gene lookup returns CDR1 LNHDA and CDR2 SQIVND (reference sequence). The CDR3 totals 12 residues. CDR3 protein: CASSMVGGDYTF. Incomplete CDR3 DNA: TGTGCCAGTAGTATGGTGGGAGGGGAC.

CDR3 region: CASSWGTGDSYEQYF. Incomplete CDR3 DNA: TGTGCCAGCAGCTGGGGGACAGGGGATTCCTACGAG. The chain couples TRBV7-9 to TRBJ2-7, with 10 bases matching TRBD1. The CDR3 extends 3 residues past the end of the read, so its final part is completed from the germline J gene. V lost 4 bases and J lost 1; bases outside the gene matches: 4. Germline V gives CDR1 SEHNR, CDR2 FQNEAQ (reference sequence). The CDR3 is 15 amino acids. The full variable domain, with the rest looked up from reference TRBV7-9 and TRBJ2-7, is DTGVSQNPRHKITKRGQNVTFRCDPISEHNRLYWYRQTLGQGPEFLTYFQNEAQLEKSRLLSDRFSAERPKGSFSTLEIQRTEQGDSAMYLCASSWGTGDSYEQYFGPGTRLTVT.

Remarks on this clone: The read stops 3 residues short of the end of the CDR3; the missing end is completed from the germline J gene. V is TRBV7-8 and J is TRBJ1-1; 9 bases map to TRBD1. This CDR3 region has 16 residues. The V and J ends lost 2 bases and 1 base, in that order; junction bases with no gene match: 5. CDR1 and CDR2 (germline): SGHVS, FQNEAQ. CDR3 sequence reads: CASSLRDRGSNTEAFF. Incomplete CDR3 DNA: TGTGCCAGCAGCTTACGCGACAGGGGGTCGAACACTGAA.

For this clone: Coverage ceases 3 residues before the CDR3 finishes, and the germline J gene fills in the end. The chain employs TRBV19 and TRBJ2-1; maybe TRBD2 (6 bases). CDR3 length: 14 residues. The germline CDR1 and CDR2 sequences are LNHDA and SQIVND (reference sequence). V was clipped by 5 bases and J by 4 bases, with 12 bases between them. CDR3 amino acids: CASSLGLDYNEQFF. Partial CDR3 DNA: TGTGCCAGTAGTCTGGGACTGGATTACAATGAG.

As regards this clone: The read is 3 residues too short to cover the CDR3 end, so that end is filled in from the germline J gene. The V and J genes are TRBV5-1 and TRBJ2-5; D is perhaps TRBD1 (6 bases). CDR1 is SGHRS and CDR2 is YFSETQ in the germline V gene. The CDR3 consists of 14 residues. V was trimmed by 3 bases and J by 5 bases, leaving 14 bases between them. CDR3 DNA (partial): TGCGCCAGCAGCTCGGCTGGGGGCATGGAGACC. This encodes CASSSAGGMET. The CDR3 in its entirety is CASSSAGGMETQYF.

This clone shows up as medium-sized by frequency. The CDR3 end lies 3 residues beyond the end of the read and is filled in from the germline J gene. The gene calls are TRBV7-3 and TRBJ2-3; TRBD1 agrees at 9 bases. The CDR3 has 15 amino acids. Trimming removed 4 bases from V and 2 bases from J; junction bases left unmatched: 4. Germline V gene data show CDR1 as SGHTA and CDR2 as FQGTGA. This chain's CDR3 is CASSSDRGFTDTQYF. The DNA read from the CDR3 is TGTGCCAGCAGCTCGGACAGGGGTTTCACAGATACG.

Concerning this clone: The read terminates 3 residues ahead of where the CDR3 ends, so the germline J gene completes it. The V and J genes are TRBV20-1 and TRBJ2-7; D gene uncertain. Trimming cost V 6 bases and J 2 bases, with 14 bases left between them. Germline V gene data show CDR1 as DFQATT and CDR2 as SNEGSKA (reference sequence). This CDR3 region has 13 residues. This chain's CDR3 is CSAHREGTYEQYF. CDR3 bases read: TGCAGTGCCCATCGAGAAGGTACCTACGAG.

The DNA read from the CDR3 is TGTGCCAGCAGCTTAGGGCAGTGGAATGAAAAA. This gives the protein CASSLGQWNEK. In full, the CDR3 is CASSLGQWNEKLFF. The chain carries TRBV7-2 and TRBJ1-4, with unresolved D. From the germline J gene comes the end of the CDR3, since the read stops 3 residues before it. The CDR3 is 14 residues long. In germline, CDR1 is SGHTA, CDR2 FQGNSA. Trimming left V 1 base short and J 5 bases short, with 8 bases between.